This entry features one T cell receptor beta chain sequence. Its antigen is unknown. The source of the sample is a study of response to subunit inactivated influenza vaccine. Study-wide points: Authors suggested few new T cells are recruited by each seasonal influenza vaccination.

TCRdb used MiXCR to reprocess the RT-PCR reads, holding one entry per CDR3 protein. The table records 150,000 to 200,000 distinct CDR3 sequences, about 12% of them present only once. The V end lost 1 base, the J end lost 6 bases, and 13 bases lay between the germline ends. There are 14 residues in the CDR3. Germline V lookup: CDR1 SGHVS, CDR2 FNYEAQ. The data also belong to a second study, concerning T cells expressing NK-cell markers. Turning to that study: Generation of TCR beta cDNA was performed by 5'RACE template switching incorporating UMIs.

The chain has TRBV7-6 and TRBJ2-7; D could derive from TRBD1 or TRBD2 (5 bases each). The source is a man in his fifties or sixties who received an inactivated influenza vaccine. The input for sequencing was CD8+ T cells sorted from PBMCs, taken roughly 13 days after vaccination. The CDR3 is CASSLGGRGAEQYF. CDR3 in DNA: TGTGCCAGCAGCTTAGGTGGCCGAGGGGCCGAGCAGTACTTC.